These 21 T cell receptor beta chains share one sample of origin, sequenced in a study of human T cells and chemical hapten exposure. TCRdb redid the calling of the RACE reads with MiXCR, one entry per CDR3 protein. The data show roughly 30,000 distinct CDR3 sequences, around a tenth seen once. The sample's time point: patch test 2, 6 weeks after DPC sensitization. Specified treatment: therapeutic diphenylcyclopropenone sensitization with weekly scalp DPC. The sequencing used whole blood, collected in connection with sensitization to the hapten diphenylcyclopropenone (DPC). The source is a man younger than 45 with alopecia areata. Some clones in this sample may be carry-over from other donors' samples.

This clonotype has a count of ten or more. The chain combines TRBV24-1 with TRBJ2-1; 10 nucleotides agree with TRBD2. Germline V gene data show CDR1 as KGHDR and CDR2 as SFDVKD. Unmatched junction bases numbered 10, after V lost 7 bases and J lost 8 bases. The CDR3 is 15 residues long. The CDR3 region has the DNA TGTGCCACCAGCCGAGGGGCTAGCGGGAGCCATGAGCAGTTCTTC. Its translation is CATSRGASGSHEQFF.

This clonotype was observed many times. The chain is built from TRBV7-9 and TRBJ2-7, with no clear D. Between the trimmed V and J ends, which lost 4 bases and 4 bases, there was a span of 14 bases. Germline loops: CDR1 SEHNR, CDR2 FQNEAQ (reference sequence). The CDR3 covers 14 residues. CDR3 DNA: TGTGCCAGCAGCTATTCTAGTACTCCTTACGAGCAGTACTTC. Amino acid sequence: CASSYSSTPYEQYF.

The chain joins TRBV12-3 or TRBV12-4 to TRBJ2-3, with D hard to call. The CDR3 is made up of 13 amino acids. Trimming left V 4 bases short and J 2 bases short, with 7 bases between. CDR3 in amino acids: CASSSGNTDTQYF. In nucleotides, the CDR3 is TGTGCCAGCAGTTCAGGAAACACAGATACGCAGTATTTT.

This clonotype has ten or more counts. The rearrangement uses TRBV24-1 and TRBJ1-1; 9 bases match TRBD1. V lost 4 bases, J lost 3 bases, and 2 bases stayed unmatched. Germline V gene lookup returns CDR1 KGHDR and CDR2 SFDVKD. This CDR3 region has 14 residues. In DNA, the CDR3 is TGTGCCACCAGTGAAGGGGACAGGGACACTGAAGCTTTCTTT. The encoded protein is CATSEGDRDTEAFF.

Ten or more counts support this clonotype. The chain is built from TRBV10-2 and TRBJ2-5; 11 bases map to TRBD2. V lost 8 bases to trimming and J lost 1 base; unmatched junction nucleotides: 9. Germline lookup yields CDR1 WSHSY and CDR2 SAAADI. This CDR3 contains 16 residues. CDR3 amino acids: CASRLGLAVPQETQYF. Here the CDR3 DNA reads TGCGCCAGCCGACTGGGACTAGCGGTGCCCCAAGAGACCCAGTACTTC.

This chain uses TRBV12-3 or TRBV12-4 with TRBJ2-2; TRBD2 aligns across 8 bases. The CDR3 is made up of 16 amino acids. V was pared by 7 bases and J by 0 bases, with 7 bases of the junction left unmatched. As DNA, the CDR3 is TGTGCCAGCACCGACCCGGGACTAGCGAACACCGGGGAGCTGTTTTTT. Translated, it gives CASTDPGLANTGELFF.

Only a few counts were recorded for this clonotype. V is TRBV7-9 and J is TRBJ2-5; D remains ambiguous. Deletions cut 5 bases from V and 0 bases from J, with 19 bases between. Germline V CDR1 and CDR2: SEHNR, FQNEAQ (reference sequence). The CDR3 extends over 17 amino acids. The CDR3 coding sequence is TGTGCCAGCAGCCCATCGCCGGGCCCCGACGACCAAGAGACCCAGTACTTC. It encodes CASSPSPGPDDQETQYF.

This clonotype was detected ten times or more. The chain couples TRBV2 to TRBJ1-1; 7 bases fit TRBD1. Germline assignment: CDR1 SNHLY and CDR2 FYNNEI. V dropped 7 bases and J dropped 4; count of bases not matched to a gene: 18. The CDR3 totals 17 residues. In DNA form, the CDR3 reads TGTGCCAGCATCAGAGGGAGATTCAGGGGGGGAATCACTGAAGCTTTCTTT. Protein sequence: CASIRGRFRGGITEAFF.

This rearrangement joins TRBV24-1 to TRBJ1-4; D is ambiguous. Germline V gene data show CDR1 as KGHDR and CDR2 as SFDVKD. V lost 4 bases and J lost 3, with 5 bases in between. The CDR3 is 13 amino acids. DNA of the CDR3: TGTGCCACCAGTGAAGGGTCTAATGAAAAACTGTTTTTT. Amino acid sequence: CATSEGSNEKLFF.

The chain uses TRBV9 and TRBJ2-2, with D perhaps TRBD1 (5 bases). The CDR3 spans 15 residues. Germline CDR1 is SGDLS and CDR2 is YYNGEE. V was trimmed by 2 bases and J by 2 bases, leaving 10 bases between them. CDR3 in DNA: TGTGCCAGCAGCGTCCGACAGACCAACACCGGGGAGCTGTTTTTT. This translates into CASSVRQTNTGELFF.

This clonotype appeared many times. This chain links TRBV20-1 with TRBJ2-5, with a possible D match to TRBD2 (5 bases). Trimming cost V 5 bases and J 1 base, with 17 bases left between them. Germline CDR1 is DFQATT and CDR2 is SNEGSKA (reference sequence). The CDR3 has 15 residues. The CDR3 is CSALSANVPQETQYF. CDR3 coding DNA: TGCAGTGCTCTTAGCGCGAACGTCCCCCAAGAGACCCAGTACTTC.

This clonotype has only a few counts. The chain employs TRBV27 and TRBJ2-2; D call uncertain. The CDR3 totals 13 residues. Germline V gene lookup returns CDR1 MNHEY and CDR2 SMNVEV (reference sequence). The V end lost 5 bases, the J end lost 3 bases, and 7 bases lay between the germline ends. CDR3 DNA: TGTGCCAGCAGTCTAACCTACACCGGGGAGCTGTTTTTT. As protein: CASSLTYTGELFF.

This clonotype was recorded at least ten times. The chain has TRBV30 and TRBJ1-1; no reliable D call. CDR3 size: 13 residues. Trimming took 1 base from V and 5 from J, leaving 11 bases between them. Germline loops: CDR1 GTSNPN, CDR2 SVGIG (reference sequence). The CDR3: CAWSAEGITEAFF. The DNA for the CDR3 is TGTGCCTGGAGTGCCGAAGGGATTACTGAAGCTTTCTTT.

This clonotype occurred many times. The rearrangement joins TRBV4-3 to TRBJ1-3; no clear D gene. CDR1 is LGHNA, CDR2 YSLEER, per germline. With 0 bases removed from V and 3 bases from J, the gap between germline ends came to 6 bases. The length of the CDR3 is 14 residues. DNA for the CDR3: TGCGCCAGCAGCCAAGATCGGTTTGGAAACACCATATATTTT. The encoded protein is CASSQDRFGNTIYF.

This clonotype was recorded many times. This chain uses TRBV30 with TRBJ2-6, with a tentative D call TRBD1 (5 bases). The CDR3 has 16 amino acids. V lost 1 base to trimming and J lost 1 base, with 11 bases between them. In germline, CDR1 is GTSNPN, CDR2 SVGIG (reference sequence). CDR3 coding DNA: TGTGCCTGGAGTGAGCGCAGGGCTTCTGGGGCCAACGTCCTGACTTTC. Encoded protein: CAWSERRASGANVLTF.

The chain links TRBV7-9 to TRBJ2-2; 7 bases agree with TRBD1. The CDR3 loop spans 15 amino acids. Germline V gene data show CDR1 as SEHNR and CDR2 as FQNEAQ (reference sequence). V trimming: 5 bases; J trimming: 4 bases; junction bases outside the gene matches: 7. The DNA of the CDR3 is TGTGCCAGCAGCCCCAGACAGGGCGGCACCGGGGAGCTGTTTTTT. It is translated as CASSPRQGGTGELFF.

The J gene is TRBJ2-1, the V gene TRBV7-3, with TRBD2 matching over 11 bases. The CDR3 covers 15 residues. Unmatched junction bases numbered 4, after V lost 2 bases and J lost 7 bases. CDR1 is SGHTA, CDR2 FQGTGA, per germline. CDR3 sequence: CASSLSSGGPNEQFF. The CDR3 DNA follows: TGTGCCAGCAGCTTATCTAGCGGGGGGCCAAATGAGCAGTTCTTC.

This clonotype was counted only a few times. This CDR3 is CASRRNTGELFF. The CDR3 DNA follows: TGTGCCAGTAGGAGGAACACCGGGGAGCTGTTTTTT. This chain connects TRBV19 to TRBJ2-2, with D unresolved. From germline, CDR1 is LNHDA and CDR2 SQIVND (reference sequence). This CDR3 is 12 amino acids long. V dropped 6 bases and J dropped 1 base, with 3 bases sitting between them.

This clonotype was seen repeatedly, ten times or more. The chain carries TRBV20-1 and TRBJ2-1; 11 bases agree with TRBD1. Germline-derived CDR1 and CDR2 are DFQATT and SNEGSKA (reference sequence). CDR3 size: 14 residues. Trimming at V came to 6 bases and at J to 8 bases, leaving 9 bases not matched to a gene. This chain's CDR3 is CSAPDRGRRDEQFF. CDR3 sequence (DNA): TGCAGTGCGCCGGACAGGGGGCGACGGGATGAGCAGTTCTTC.

There are many counts of this clonotype. This rearrangement joins TRBV12-3 or TRBV12-4 to TRBJ1-1; a possible D gene is TRBD1 (6 bases). The germline V and J ends were trimmed by 1 base and 1 base, with 7 bases remaining between them. CDR3 length: 14 amino acids. The CDR3, as DNA: TGTGCCAGCAGTTTAGGGACAGCGAACACTGAAGCTTTCTTT. It codes for CASSLGTANTEAFF.

This clonotype has ten or more counts. The chain has TRBV5-1 and TRBJ2-5; TRBD2 agrees at 10 bases. The J segment lost 4 bases and the V segment lost 3 bases, leaving 6 bases of the junction unmatched. The CDR3 totals 15 residues. In germline, CDR1 is SGHRS, CDR2 YFSETQ. The CDR3 DNA reads as TGCGCCAGCAGCTCAGCGGGAGGGATCGGAGAGACCCAGTACTTC. It yields the protein CASSSAGGIGETQYF.